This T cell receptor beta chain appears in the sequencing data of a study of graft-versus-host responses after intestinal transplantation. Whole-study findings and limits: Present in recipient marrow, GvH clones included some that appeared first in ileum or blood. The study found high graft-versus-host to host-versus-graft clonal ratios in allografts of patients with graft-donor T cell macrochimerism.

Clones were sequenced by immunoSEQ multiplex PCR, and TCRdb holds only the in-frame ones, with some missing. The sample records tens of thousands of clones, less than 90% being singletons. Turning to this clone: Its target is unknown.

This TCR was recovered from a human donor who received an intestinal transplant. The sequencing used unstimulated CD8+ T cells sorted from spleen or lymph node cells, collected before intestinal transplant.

The CDR3 DNA reads as TGTGCCAGCAGTGTGGGGGTCTACTATGGCTACACCTTC. It specifies CASSVGVYYGYTF. This rearrangement joins TRBV27 to TRBJ1-2; D might be TRBD1 (5 bases). This CDR3 comprises 13 residues. The germline gives CDR1 MNHEY, CDR2 SMNVEV (reference sequence). V lost 5 bases and J 3 bases, leaving 10 bases between the germline ends.